Below, one TCR beta chain is given with its context. The CDR3 consists of 12 residues. V was trimmed by 0 bases and J by 10 bases, leaving 11 bases between them. Germline V gene lookup returns CDR1 SGHDT and CDR2 YYEEEE. The record originates from a study of liver allograft versus peripheral blood T cells. Across the whole study: Repertoires from peripheral blood of liver transplant recipients were compared with those inside their transplanted livers.

MiXCR was run by TCRdb on the reads, yielding one entry per CDR3 protein. In the table there are about 13,000 distinct CDR3 sequences, around 18% of which are singletons. The TCR was taken from a human patient who had a liver transplant. Some of the T cells might come from the graft donor. The chain uses TRBV5-6 and TRBJ2-7; perhaps TRBD1 as D (5 bases). Written as DNA, the CDR3 is TGTGCCAGCAGCTTGGGGGGCCAAGGACAGTACTTC. Protein: CASSLGGQGQYF.